This T cell receptor (beta chain) was observed in a study of OX40 agonist ivuxolimab in advanced cancers. Study information: With a range of about 20 to 79, age averaged 60 years, and roughly 80% were male. Findings and limits, study-wide: Clonal expansion from baseline to week 6 occurred in both CD4+ and CD8+ T cells. Certain nonresponders likewise exhibited a low normalized T-cell clonal expansion.

Patients were excluded for autoimmune disease history or systemic immunosuppression. Method: immunoSEQ multiplex PCR; TCRdb's copy keeps in-frame clones and lacks some. The profile shows roughly 70,000 clones, around 80% of them singletons. This clone was counted a single time. Its antigen is currently unknown. The CDR3 covers 14 residues. V lost 4 bases to trimming and J lost 1 base, with 7 bases between them. In germline, CDR1 is KGHSH, CDR2 LQKENI. The J gene is TRBJ2-2, the V gene TRBV18; TRBD1 is a possible D gene (5 bases). This sequence was found in an adult with an advanced solid tumor such as melanoma, head and neck, liver or kidney cancer. Specimen: CD4+ or CD8+ T cells sorted from blood, collected in a trial of the OX40 agonist ivuxolimab. The DNA for the CDR3 is TGTGCCAGCTCACGACAGTTGAACACCGGGGAGCTGTTTTTT. Protein sequence: CASSRQLNTGELFF.